The present entry profiles one T cell receptor (beta chain) with its context. In its sample, this clone was seen once. Which antigen it targets is not known. No qualities accompany the bases; no much larger clone lies one base away. This sample was taken from a study of blood T cell repertoires in COVID-19 (dated by TCRdb to about 2020). General notes on the study: Collaborator samples came from the United States, Italy and Spain and covered acute and convalescent phases of COVID-19. Subjects who had been exposed to COVID-19, were actively infected with it, or had recovered from it provided the deeply sampled blood TCRbeta repertoires that made up the dataset. The samples were drawn from two sources: the first 160 participants of the ongoing ImmuneRACE study, and 1,000 to 1,500 subjects contributed by 6 global collaborators. The repertoires were released in a freely available public database intended as a resource for research on the immune response to SARS-CoV-2. The sample metadata nearly always contained a de-identified subject ID, COVID-19 status, age in years and sex. HLA class I and class II types, where available, came from metadata supplied by the sample provider rather than from assay-based typing. The prospective study material was composed of cDNA or gDNA derived from T cells, B-cell-depleted T cells, or PBMCs.

The immunoSEQ Assay, a bias-controlled multiplex PCR, was used to amplify TCRbeta CDR3 regions from genomic DNA. The authors' pipeline ran thus. Nucleated cell counts per sample were estimated from amplification of reference gene primers within the assay. To quantify the absolute abundance of each unique TCRbeta CDR3 rearrangement, sequence reads were collapsed and filtered. Productive Simpson clonality was computed per sample as the square root of Simpson's diversity index over productive rearrangements. TCRdb provides this immuneACCESS table in a form limited to in-frame rearrangements. Some clones are lacking; in checked studies, under half of them reflect an unresolved V gene, and why the rest are absent is not known. V, J and clone size were drawn from that table, and D and trimming were deduced from the DNA. For this sample there are roughly 380,000 clones; approximately 91% appear just once. Around 1.5% of the sample is held by the ten biggest clonotypes.

Study-level results and caveats: How much clinical and demographic metadata was included differed by source and by participant, and the metadata was provided uncurated.

Reading from cysteine to phenylalanine, the CDR3 counts 16 amino acids. Just the 48-base CDR3 DNA is kept, in frame starting at base 1. CDR1 and CDR2 were assigned from the germline V gene as MNHEY and SVGEGT. V trim: 2 bases; J trim: 6 bases; unmatched bases: 10. One collaborating source in Seattle enrolled patients during active infection and followed them longitudinally through the course of disease. Each collaborating institution followed its own protocols to collect whole blood in K2EDTA tubes. For TCRbeta analysis, collaborators shipped samples in one of three forms: frozen whole blood, isolated PBMCs, or DNA extracted from either of those sample types.

Sequenced: peripheral blood. Recombination connected TRBV6-2 or TRBV6-3 to TRBJ1-1; the junction holds 9 bases that match TRBD1. The sequence came from a woman aged 40-49 years with COVID-19, enrolled during active disease. CDR3 reads: CASSYPPAGQGPEAFF. In nucleotide form, the sequence is TGTGCCAGCAGTTACCCCCCCGCGGGACAGGGCCCTGAAGCTTTCTTT.